What follows is one TCR beta chain and its context. CD4+CD45RO+CD25- cells were isolated as memory CD4+ T cells. In TCRdb, the 5' RACE reads were re-called with MiXCR into one record per CDR3 protein. The data show about 41,000 distinct CDR3 sequences, less than 35% seen once. The CDR3 totals 13 residues. Deletions cut 9 bases from V and 3 bases from J, with 14 bases between. The TCR comes from a female donor with breast cancer. Sequences were obtained from memory CD4+ T cells sorted from a lymph node. Subset reported: memory CD4+ T cells, CD4+CD45RO+CD25-. The chain recombines TRBV12-3 or TRBV12-4 with TRBJ2-5, with no clear D. The CDR3 bases are TGTGCCAGTTCCGGCGCTGTAGAAGAGACCCAGTACTTC. It specifies CASSGAVEETQYF.